A selection of T cell receptor beta chains follows, all from one sample in a study of shared clonotypes between healthy human individuals. The repertoire was sequenced with immunoSEQ multiplex PCR; TCRdb's copy has only in-frame clones and lacks some. The data contain some 600,000 clones, 95% to 96% of them singletons. The sample taken for sequencing was naive CD8+ T cells sorted from blood. The receptor set was obtained from a woman aged 25 to 39 in good health. The CDR3 runs from the conserved cysteine through the conserved F or W. The D gene is left open where the match is weak. Size is stated for part of the rows, as once, few or many counts, or as a class when the clone is expanded.

CDR3 DNA	CDR3 protein	J gene	D gene	V gene	clone size
TGTGCCAGCAGTTTGGTAGCGCCGACCTACGAGCAGTACTTC	CASSLVAPTYEQYF	TRBJ2-7	.	TRBV28	.
TGCAGCGTTGAACCCAGCAGGGTGAACACTGAAGCTTTTTTT	CSVEPSRVNTEAFF	TRBJ1-1	.	TRBV29-1	once
TGTGCCAGCAGCGGGCGTCTAGGCCAGACCCAGTACTTC	CASSGRLGQTQYF	TRBJ2-5	.	TRBV5-4	.
TGTGCCAGCAGTGAAGGGACAGGGTTACCCAATGAGCAGTTCTTC	CASSEGTGLPNEQFF	TRBJ2-1	TRBD1	TRBV2	.
TGTGCCAGCAGAGGTCTAGCGGGGTCCTACGAGCAGTACTTC	CASRGLAGSYEQYF	TRBJ2-7	TRBD2	TRBV2	.
TGCGCCAGCCAGGATAGCGGGAGTAGTTACGAGCAGTACTTC	CASQDSGSSYEQYF	TRBJ2-7	TRBD2	TRBV5-1	.
TGTGCCAACGCAACCCTTGCCCAGCGTGAGGGTTCTGGGGCCAACGTCCTGACTTTC	CANATLAQREGSGANVLTF	TRBJ2-6	.	TRBV27	.
TGCGCCAGCAGCCAAGATACAAGCGGGAGGGCCAATGAGCAGTTCTTC	CASSQDTSGRANEQFF	TRBJ2-1	TRBD2	TRBV4-1	.
TGTGCCAGCTCTTTCACAGGCCCCTACGAGCAGTACTTC	CASSFTGPYEQYF	TRBJ2-7	.	TRBV27	once
TGTGCCTTATCCACAGGGGGTTTTAGCAATCAGCCCCAGCATTTT	CALSTGGFSNQPQHF	TRBJ1-5	TRBD1	TRBV30	.
TGTGCCAGCAGTCCAAGCCAAGAGCAGTACTTC	CASSPSQEQYF	TRBJ2-7	.	TRBV28	.
TGTGCCTGGAGTCCAACAGTACAGTGGGAGCCCCAGCATTTT	CAWSPTVQWEPQHF	TRBJ1-5	.	TRBV30	.
TGTGCCAGCAGCTTTCTTGGAGGGGACACCGGGGAGCTGTTTTTT	CASSFLGGDTGELFF	TRBJ2-2	.	TRBV5-4	.
TGTGCCAGCAGTTACGGTGTAGGGGGGTCCTACGAGCAGTACTTC	CASSYGVGGSYEQYF	TRBJ2-7	.	TRBV6-5	.
TGTGCCAGCAGGGTACTAGCGGGAACCTACAATGAGCAGTTCTTC	CASRVLAGTYNEQFF	TRBJ2-1	TRBD2	TRBV7-8	.
TGTGCCAGCAGCGGAGACAGGGGTCCCTATGGCTACACCTTC	CASSGDRGPYGYTF	TRBJ1-2	TRBD1	TRBV5-4	.
TGTGCCAGCAGAGCCGACAGTAGCAATCAGCCCCAGCATTTT	CASRADSSNQPQHF	TRBJ1-5	.	TRBV28	.
TGTGCCAGCGACGACGGGAACTCCTACGAGCAGTACTTC	CASDDGNSYEQYF	TRBJ2-7	.	TRBV5-5	.
TGCGCCAGCAGCGCAGGGTTCGCAGATACGCAGTATTTT	CASSAGFADTQYF	TRBJ2-3	.	TRBV10-1	.
TGTGCCAGCAGCCAGGAAGCACGACAGGGATACTCTGGGGCCAACGTCCTGACTTTC	CASSQEARQGYSGANVLTF	TRBJ2-6	TRBD1	TRBV4-2	.
TGCGCCAGCAGTGAGGGACTTTATCGGGGATACGAGCAGTACTTC	CASSEGLYRGYEQYF	TRBJ2-7	.	TRBV10-1	.
TGTGCCAGCAGCTTGGGGGTGACAGGGAACGAGCAGTACTTC	CASSLGVTGNEQYF	TRBJ2-7	TRBD1	TRBV5-6	.
TGCGCCAGCAGCCAAGATTCCGGCTCCTACGAGCAGTACTTC	CASSQDSGSYEQYF	TRBJ2-7	.	TRBV4-1	.
TGTGCCAGCAGCTCCGGAGATCAGCCCCAGCATTTT	CASSSGDQPQHF	TRBJ1-5	.	TRBV11-3	.
TGTGCCACCAAACAGGGTACTTCCTACGAGCAGTACTTC	CATKQGTSYEQYF	TRBJ2-7	.	TRBV27	few
TGCGCCAGCAGCCAACGCCGCTCCTACGAGCAGTACTTC	CASSQRRSYEQYF	TRBJ2-7	.	TRBV4-1	.
TGTGCCAGCAGTTTGATGCCCCGACTAGCGGAGAACGAGCAGTACTTC	CASSLMPRLAENEQYF	TRBJ2-7	TRBD2	TRBV28	.
TGTGCCACTTCTTCTGAGGGGGAGCTGTTTTTT	CATSSEGELFF	TRBJ2-2	.	TRBV13	.
TGTGCCAGTAGTATAGAGGGCAGGGGGCAAGTTCACACTGAAGCTTTCTTT	CASSIEGRGQVHTEAFF	TRBJ1-1	TRBD1	TRBV19	.
TGTGCCTGGCGCGCCGCGACAGAAAGCACAGATACGCAGTATTTT	CAWRAATESTDTQYF	TRBJ2-3	.	TRBV30	.
TGCGCCAGCAGGGGAGATACGCAGTATTTT	CASRGDTQYF	TRBJ2-3	.	TRBV10-2	.
TGTGCCAGCAGGGAAAGCGAAACTGAAGCTTTCTTT	CASRESETEAFF	TRBJ1-1	.	TRBV5-4	.
TGTGCCAGCTCACCGCCTGAAGGGGGGGCTCTCTATGGCTACACCTTC	CASSPPEGGALYGYTF	TRBJ1-2	.	TRBV18	.
TGTGCCAGCAGCGGTGCGGGGACTAGCGGGAATAGGAGGGCAGATACGCAGTATTTT	CASSGAGTSGNRRADTQYF	TRBJ2-3	TRBD2	TRBV5-4	.
TGTGCCAGCAGTTTAAGTATCGGACACGAATTCAATCAGCCCCAGCATTTT	CASSLSIGHEFNQPQHF	TRBJ1-5	.	TRBV28	.
TGCGCCAGCAGTTGGGGGAGTGCAGATACGCAGTATTTT	CASSWGSADTQYF	TRBJ2-3	.	TRBV10-1	.
TGTGCCAGCAGTTCACTGGGATGGGGGGGATCCTACGAGCAGTACTTC	CASSSLGWGGSYEQYF	TRBJ2-7	TRBD2	TRBV6-5	.
TGTGCCAGCAGTGAAGCCGGGACAGGCTATGGCTACACCTTC	CASSEAGTGYGYTF	TRBJ1-2	TRBD1	TRBV2	.
TGTGCCTGGATGGGGCGGGGGCGATCCTACGAGCAGTACTTC	CAWMGRGRSYEQYF	TRBJ2-7	.	TRBV30	.
TGTGCCAGCAGTTTACTCAATCAGCCCCAGCATTTT	CASSLLNQPQHF	TRBJ1-5	.	TRBV28	.
TGTGCCAGCAGCGTAGGGGGGTACGAGCAGTACTTC	CASSVGGYEQYF	TRBJ2-7	.	TRBV7-9	.
TGTGCCAGCAGCCTGACAGGGGAGCGCAATCAGCCCCAGCATTTT	CASSLTGERNQPQHF	TRBJ1-5	TRBD1	TRBV7-9	.
TGCGCCAGCAGCCACGGGACAGGGGGCAACTATGGCTACACCTTC	CASSHGTGGNYGYTF	TRBJ1-2	TRBD1	TRBV4-1	.
TGTGCCAGCAGTCATTCCCCCTACGAGCAGTACTTC	CASSHSPYEQYF	TRBJ2-7	.	TRBV27	.
TGTGCCAGCAGGCTTACTGGTCGGGAGACCCAGTACTTC	CASRLTGRETQYF	TRBJ2-5	.	TRBV28	.
TGTGCCAGCAGCGTAAGGACTAGCGATCGCACAGATACGCAGTATTTT	CASSVRTSDRTDTQYF	TRBJ2-3	TRBD2	TRBV7-6	once
TGTGCCAGCAGCGGTGGGACGCAGCAGTACTTC	CASSGGTQQYF	TRBJ2-5	.	TRBV9	.
TGTGCCAGCAGTTTACAGGAGGACACAGATACGCAGTATTTT	CASSLQEDTDTQYF	TRBJ2-3	.	TRBV6-5	.
TGCAGCGTAACAGGGGGACGTTACACTGAAGCTTTCTTT	CSVTGGRYTEAFF	TRBJ1-1	TRBD1	TRBV29-1	.
TGTGCCAGCAGCCCACTAGCGGGAGGCCCCCCACCGTTGGATACGCAGTATTTT	CASSPLAGGPPPLDTQYF	TRBJ2-3	TRBD2	TRBV5-6	.
TGCGCCAGCAGCCAAGACCCACTAGCGGGAGTGGGTGAGCAGTACTTC	CASSQDPLAGVGEQYF	TRBJ2-7	TRBD2	TRBV4-1	.
TGCGCCACCGACAGCTACAATGAGCAGTTCTTC	CATDSYNEQFF	TRBJ2-1	.	TRBV10-2	.
TGTGCCACCTTGGATAATACGGGCACAGATACGCAGTATTTT	CATLDNTGTDTQYF	TRBJ2-3	.	TRBV2	.
TGTGCCAGTAGTATGGGGGGCCCCTACGAGCAGTACTTC	CASSMGGPYEQYF	TRBJ2-7	.	TRBV19	.
TGTGCCAGCAGCAAGGGACAGGGGGCAGTTCGCACTAATGAAAAACTGTTTTTT	CASSKGQGAVRTNEKLFF	TRBJ1-4	TRBD1	TRBV5-4	.